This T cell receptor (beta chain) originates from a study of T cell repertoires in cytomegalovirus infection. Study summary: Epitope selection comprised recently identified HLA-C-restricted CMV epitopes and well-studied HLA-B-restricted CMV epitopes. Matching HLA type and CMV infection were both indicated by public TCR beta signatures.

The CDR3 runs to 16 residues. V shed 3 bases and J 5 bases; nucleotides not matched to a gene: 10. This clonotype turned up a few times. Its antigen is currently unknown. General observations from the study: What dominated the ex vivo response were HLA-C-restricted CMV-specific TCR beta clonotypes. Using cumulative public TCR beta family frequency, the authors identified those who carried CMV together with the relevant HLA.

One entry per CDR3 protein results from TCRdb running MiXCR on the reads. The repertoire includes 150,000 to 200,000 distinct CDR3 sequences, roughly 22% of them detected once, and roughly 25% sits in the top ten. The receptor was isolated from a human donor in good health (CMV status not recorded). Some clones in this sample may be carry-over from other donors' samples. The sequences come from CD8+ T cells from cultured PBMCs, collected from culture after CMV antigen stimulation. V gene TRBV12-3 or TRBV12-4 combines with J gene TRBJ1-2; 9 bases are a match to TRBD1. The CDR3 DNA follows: TGTGCCAGCAGTTTTGACAACTCCGGGACAGGGTATGGCTACACCTTC. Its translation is CASSFDNSGTGYGYTF.